These T cell receptor beta chains were read from a single sample in a study of T cell repertoires in cytomegalovirus infection. TCRdb called the reads again in MiXCR, with one record for every CDR3 protein. The sample shows hundreds of thousands of distinct CDR3 sequences, about two fifths of them seen only once. These TCRs' antigens remain unknown. The sequenced sample was cultured PBMCs, obtained from culture after CMV antigen stimulation. These receptors all stem from a human donor in good health (CMV status not recorded). Some clones in this sample may be carry-over from other donors' samples. Each CDR3 is given with its conserved first and last residue. The order of the fields is D gene, J gene, clone size, V gene, CDR3 protein, CDR3 DNA. D genes are given only for firm matches. Only part of the rows carry a size: once, few, many, or a class if the clone is expanded.

d_call: NA; j_call: TRBJ2-1; clone_size: many; v_call: TRBV6-1; cdr3_aa: CATMSQGGYNEQFF; cdr3_nt: TGTGCCACAATGAGTCAGGGGGGCTACAATGAGCAGTTCTTC
d_call: NA; j_call: TRBJ1-1; clone_size: few; v_call: TRBV7-9; cdr3_aa: CASSLNDGNTEAFF; cdr3_nt: TGTGCCAGCAGCTTGAATGACGGGAACACTGAAGCTTTCTTT
d_call: NA; j_call: TRBJ1-4; clone_size: NA; v_call: TRBV7-2; cdr3_aa: CASSIRAGLNEKLFF; cdr3_nt: TGTGCCAGCAGCATCCGGGCGGGTCTTAATGAAAAACTGTTTTTT
d_call: TRBD2; j_call: TRBJ2-1; clone_size: NA; v_call: TRBV12-3/TRBV12-4; cdr3_aa: CASRPGTSGHNEQFF; cdr3_nt: TGTGCCAGCAGACCCGGGACTAGCGGTCACAATGAGCAGTTCTTC
d_call: NA; j_call: TRBJ2-3; clone_size: few; v_call: TRBV7-2; cdr3_aa: CASSLVATRTDTQYF; cdr3_nt: TGTGCCAGCAGCTTAGTAGCGACCCGCACAGATACGCAGTATTTT
d_call: NA; j_call: TRBJ1-1; clone_size: NA; v_call: TRBV11-2; cdr3_aa: CASSSRDNREMNTEAFF; cdr3_nt: TGTGCCAGCAGCTCCCGGGACAACCGGGAAATGAACACTGAAGCTTTCTTT
d_call: NA; j_call: TRBJ2-5; clone_size: NA; v_call: TRBV20-1; cdr3_aa: CSAFGDSSGETQYF; cdr3_nt: TGCAGTGCATTCGGGGACTCATCAGGAGAGACCCAGTACTTC
d_call: NA; j_call: TRBJ1-3; clone_size: NA; v_call: TRBV28; cdr3_aa: CASTPGEISGNTIYF; cdr3_nt: TGTGCCAGCACCCCCGGGGAAATCTCTGGAAACACCATATATTTT
d_call: TRBD1; j_call: TRBJ1-1; clone_size: few; v_call: TRBV5-3; cdr3_aa: CASSYQGVGEAFF; cdr3_nt: TGTGCCAGCAGCTACCAGGGGGTTGGTGAAGCTTTCTTT
d_call: NA; j_call: TRBJ1-4; clone_size: NA; v_call: TRBV12-3/TRBV12-4; cdr3_aa: CASSLKLKLFF; cdr3_nt: TGTGCCAGCAGTCTCAAGCTCAAACTGTTTTTT
d_call: NA; j_call: TRBJ1-1; clone_size: NA; v_call: TRBV29-1; cdr3_aa: CSAEKYDTEAFF; cdr3_nt: TGCAGCGCCGAGAAGTATGACACTGAAGCTTTCTTT
d_call: TRBD2; j_call: TRBJ2-1; clone_size: few; v_call: TRBV7-9; cdr3_aa: CASSPVAGDDRSYNEQFF; cdr3_nt: TGTGCCAGCAGCCCTGTGGCGGGAGACGATAGGTCCTACAATGAGCAGTTCTTC
d_call: NA; j_call: TRBJ1-6; clone_size: few; v_call: TRBV7-2; cdr3_aa: CASSLFENSPLHF; cdr3_nt: TGTGCCAGCAGCTTGTTCGAAAATTCACCCCTCCACTTT
d_call: NA; j_call: TRBJ1-3; clone_size: once; v_call: TRBV20-1; cdr3_aa: CSARDGRVSGNTIYF; cdr3_nt: TGCAGTGCTAGAGATGGACGGGTATCTGGAAACACCATATATTTT
d_call: NA; j_call: TRBJ2-3; clone_size: NA; v_call: TRBV7-6; cdr3_aa: CASSLSQSDTQYF; cdr3_nt: TGTGCCAGCAGCCTATCCCAGTCGGATACGCAGTATTTT
d_call: TRBD1; j_call: TRBJ1-4; clone_size: NA; v_call: TRBV5-3; cdr3_aa: CASSLRQGVREKLFF; cdr3_nt: TGTGCCAGCAGCTTAAGACAGGGAGTGCGTGAAAAACTGTTTTTT
d_call: NA; j_call: TRBJ2-3; clone_size: few; v_call: TRBV20-1; cdr3_aa: CSARVLVTDTQYF; cdr3_nt: TGCAGTGCTAGGGTACTAGTCACAGATACGCAGTATTTT
d_call: TRBD1; j_call: TRBJ2-5; clone_size: NA; v_call: TRBV7-2; cdr3_aa: CASSFDRVKTQYF; cdr3_nt: TGTGCCAGCAGCTTCGACAGGGTAAAGACCCAGTACTTC
d_call: NA; j_call: TRBJ2-5; clone_size: NA; v_call: TRBV20-1; cdr3_aa: CSATPPQGMETQYF; cdr3_nt: TGCAGTGCTACCCCCCCGCAGGGGATGGAGACCCAGTACTTC
d_call: TRBD2; j_call: TRBJ2-1; clone_size: NA; v_call: TRBV5-3; cdr3_aa: CASSLVEGLAVYNEQFF; cdr3_nt: TGTGCCAGCAGCTTGGTTGAGGGACTAGCGGTATACAATGAGCAGTTCTTC
d_call: NA; j_call: TRBJ2-7; clone_size: NA; v_call: TRBV5-8; cdr3_aa: CASSGISGSSYEQYF; cdr3_nt: TGTGCCAGCAGCGGAATTAGCGGAAGCTCCTACGAGCAGTACTTC
d_call: TRBD2; j_call: TRBJ2-7; clone_size: once; v_call: TRBV14; cdr3_aa: CASSQGSRLAGVYEQYF; cdr3_nt: TGTGCCAGCAGCCAAGGATCTCGACTAGCGGGAGTGTACGAGCAGTACTTC
d_call: NA; j_call: TRBJ2-5; clone_size: NA; v_call: TRBV2; cdr3_aa: CASSEQLKETQYF; cdr3_nt: TGTGCCAGCAGTGAACAGCTGAAAGAGACCCAGTACTTC
d_call: NA; j_call: TRBJ2-7; clone_size: NA; v_call: TRBV6-5; cdr3_aa: CASSYVGPANEQYF; cdr3_nt: TGTGCCAGCAGTTACGTGGGTCCGGCCAACGAGCAGTACTTC
d_call: TRBD1; j_call: TRBJ1-1; clone_size: few; v_call: TRBV5-4; cdr3_aa: CASRPGTGLNTEAFF; cdr3_nt: TGTGCCAGCAGACCAGGGACAGGGCTGAACACTGAAGCTTTCTTT
d_call: NA; j_call: TRBJ1-1; clone_size: NA; v_call: TRBV5-1; cdr3_aa: CASSPRGGMNTEAFF; cdr3_nt: TGCGCCAGCAGCCCGAGGGGGGGAATGAACACTGAAGCTTTCTTT
d_call: NA; j_call: TRBJ1-3; clone_size: NA; v_call: TRBV2; cdr3_aa: CAGASHSGNTIYF; cdr3_nt: TGTGCCGGAGCGTCCCACTCTGGAAACACCATATATTTT
d_call: NA; j_call: TRBJ1-1; clone_size: NA; v_call: TRBV29-1; cdr3_aa: CSVESQGNTEAFF; cdr3_nt: TGCAGCGTTGAAAGCCAGGGGAACACTGAAGCTTTCTTT
d_call: NA; j_call: TRBJ2-7; clone_size: few; v_call: TRBV7-6; cdr3_aa: CASNEILRGEQYF; cdr3_nt: TGTGCCAGCAACGAGATACTACGAGGCGAGCAGTACTTC
d_call: NA; j_call: TRBJ2-7; clone_size: NA; v_call: TRBV5-1; cdr3_aa: CASSTGPPQSYEQYF; cdr3_nt: TGCGCCAGCAGCACCGGACCCCCGCAGTCCTACGAGCAGTACTTC
d_call: NA; j_call: TRBJ2-3; clone_size: NA; v_call: TRBV28; cdr3_aa: CASHPAWADTQYF; cdr3_nt: TGTGCCAGCCACCCCGCGTGGGCAGATACGCAGTATTTT
d_call: NA; j_call: TRBJ1-6; clone_size: NA; v_call: TRBV14; cdr3_aa: CASSQGVWSPLHF; cdr3_nt: TGTGCCAGCAGCCAGGGGGTTTGGTCACCCCTCCACTTT
d_call: NA; j_call: TRBJ2-7; clone_size: few; v_call: TRBV7-6; cdr3_aa: CASSLYDDEQYF; cdr3_nt: TGTGCCAGCAGCTTATACGATGACGAGCAGTACTTC
d_call: TRBD2; j_call: TRBJ2-1; clone_size: NA; v_call: TRBV15; cdr3_aa: CATSRDWSGSNEQFF; cdr3_nt: TGTGCCACCAGCAGAGATTGGAGCGGGAGTAATGAGCAGTTCTTC
d_call: TRBD1; j_call: TRBJ2-1; clone_size: NA; v_call: TRBV6-2/TRBV6-3; cdr3_aa: CASSRHPPGGSAGSIEQFF; cdr3_nt: TGTGCCAGCAGTCGGCACCCCCCAGGGGGCAGCGCCGGGAGCATTGAGCAGTTCTTC
d_call: TRBD2; j_call: TRBJ2-7; clone_size: NA; v_call: TRBV2; cdr3_aa: CASAREGGHEQYF; cdr3_nt: TGTGCCAGCGCGCGGGAGGGCGGCCACGAGCAGTACTTC
d_call: NA; j_call: TRBJ1-1; clone_size: NA; v_call: TRBV5-1; cdr3_aa: CASSLLGTGTEAFF; cdr3_nt: TGCGCCAGCAGCTTGCTGGGAACGGGGACTGAAGCTTTCTTT
d_call: TRBD2; j_call: TRBJ2-2; clone_size: few; v_call: TRBV7-2; cdr3_aa: CASSLAPRTRLTGELFF; cdr3_nt: TGTGCCAGCAGCTTGGCGCCTCGGACTAGGCTCACCGGGGAGCTGTTTTTT
d_call: NA; j_call: TRBJ2-5; clone_size: NA; v_call: TRBV12-3/TRBV12-4; cdr3_aa: CASNHPTERQETQYF; cdr3_nt: TGTGCCAGCAACCACCCCACTGAGAGGCAAGAGACCCAGTACTTC
d_call: NA; j_call: TRBJ1-2; clone_size: NA; v_call: TRBV6-2/TRBV6-3; cdr3_aa: CASSYSIGTRDGYTF; cdr3_nt: TGTGCCAGCAGTTACTCGATCGGGACTAGAGACGGCTACACCTTC